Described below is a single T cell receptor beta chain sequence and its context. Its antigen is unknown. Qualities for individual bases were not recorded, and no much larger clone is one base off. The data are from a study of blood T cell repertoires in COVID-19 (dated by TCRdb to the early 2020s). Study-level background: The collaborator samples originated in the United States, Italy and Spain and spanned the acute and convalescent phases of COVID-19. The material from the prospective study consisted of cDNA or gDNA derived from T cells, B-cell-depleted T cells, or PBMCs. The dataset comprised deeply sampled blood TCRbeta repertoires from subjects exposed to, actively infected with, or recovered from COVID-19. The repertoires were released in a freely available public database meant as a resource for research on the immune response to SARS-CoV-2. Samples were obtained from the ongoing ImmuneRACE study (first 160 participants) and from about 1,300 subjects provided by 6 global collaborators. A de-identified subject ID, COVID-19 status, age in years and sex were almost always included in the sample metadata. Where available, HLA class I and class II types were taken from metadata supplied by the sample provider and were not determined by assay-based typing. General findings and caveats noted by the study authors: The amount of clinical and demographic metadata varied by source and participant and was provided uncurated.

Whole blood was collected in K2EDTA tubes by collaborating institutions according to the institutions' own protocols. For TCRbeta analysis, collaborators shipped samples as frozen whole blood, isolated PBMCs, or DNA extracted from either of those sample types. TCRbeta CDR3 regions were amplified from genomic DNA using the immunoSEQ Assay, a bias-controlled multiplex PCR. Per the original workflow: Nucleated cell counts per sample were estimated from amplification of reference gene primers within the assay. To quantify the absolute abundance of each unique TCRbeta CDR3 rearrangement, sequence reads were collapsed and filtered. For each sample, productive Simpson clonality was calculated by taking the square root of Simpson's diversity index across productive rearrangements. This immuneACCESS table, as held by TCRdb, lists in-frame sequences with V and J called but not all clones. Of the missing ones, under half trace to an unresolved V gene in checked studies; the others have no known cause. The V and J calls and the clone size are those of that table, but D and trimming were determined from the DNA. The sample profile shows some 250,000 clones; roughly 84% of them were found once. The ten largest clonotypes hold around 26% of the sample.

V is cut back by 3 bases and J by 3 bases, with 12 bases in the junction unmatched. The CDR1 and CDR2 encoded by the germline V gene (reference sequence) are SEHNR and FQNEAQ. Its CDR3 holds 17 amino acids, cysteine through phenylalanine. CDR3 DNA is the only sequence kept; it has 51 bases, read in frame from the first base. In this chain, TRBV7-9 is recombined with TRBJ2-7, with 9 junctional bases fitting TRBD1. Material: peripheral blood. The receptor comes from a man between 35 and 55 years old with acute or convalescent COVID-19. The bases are TGTGCCAGCAGCTTGGGACAGGGTGTCAGTAGGGGCTACGAGCAGTACTTC. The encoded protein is CASSLGQGVSRGYEQYF.